This is a list of T cell receptor beta chains from one sample in a study of OX40 agonist ivuxolimab in advanced cancers. TCRdb's copy holds only in-frame clones and misses some; the assay was immunoSEQ multiplex PCR. Of roughly 35,000 clones detected, approximately 79% appear once; the ten largest clones hold roughly 11%. This material consisted of CD4+ or CD8+ T cells sorted from blood, taken in a trial of the OX40 agonist ivuxolimab. The receptors shown here come from an adult with an advanced solid tumor such as melanoma, head and neck, liver or kidney cancer. CDR3s include the opening cysteine and the closing phenylalanine or tryptophan. The D gene is left open where the match is weak. Where a row states a size, it is once, few, many or the class of an expanded clone; other rows omit it.

>-|TRBV2|TRBJ1-1|-|14
TGTGCCAGCAGTGAAGCGCGCGGGATTAATGAAGCTTTCTTT
CASSEARGINEAFF
>-|TRBV30|TRBJ2-7|TRBD1|13
TGTGCCTGGAGAGGACAGGGAGCCTACGAGCAGTACTTC
CAWRGQGAYEQYF
>-|TRBV2|TRBJ1-2|-|15
TGTGCCAGCAGTGGACCGACAGGATCTTATGTCGGCTACACCTTC
CASSGPTGSYVGYTF
>-|TRBV6-6|TRBJ2-3|-|15
TGTGCCAGCAGTTACTCGTTATCGGGGGCAGATACGCAGTATTTT
CASSYSLSGADTQYF
>-|TRBV5-1|TRBJ2-3|TRBD2|14
TGCGCCAGCAGCTTGGCGGGGGGGGCAGATACGCAGTATTTT
CASSLAGGADTQYF
>-|TRBV29-1|TRBJ2-7|TRBD2|15
TGCAGCGTTGCCAAACTAGCGGGGGCCTTCTACGAGCAGTACTTC
CSVAKLAGAFYEQYF
>-|TRBV6-6|TRBJ1-3|-|15
TGTGCCAGCAGTTACCCTCCGGGGGCTGGAAACACCATATATTTT
CASSYPPGAGNTIYF
>-|TRBV5-3|TRBJ1-2|-|11
TGTGCCAGAAGCTTGGAGTACTTTGCTATCTTC
CARSLEYFAIF
>-|TRBV10-2|TRBJ1-5|TRBD1|15
TGCGCCAGCAGGGGACAGACCCCTAGGAGCCAGCCCCAGCATTTT
CASRGQTPRSQPQHF
>-|TRBV25-1|TRBJ1-1|-|12
TGTGCCAGCAGTGGACAGGTCCCTGAAGCTTTCTTT
CASSGQVPEAFF
>-|TRBV13|TRBJ1-1|-|17
TGTGCCAGCAGCTTAGACCCCCCGCAGGGGTCGAACACTGAAGCTTTCTTT
CASSLDPPQGSNTEAFF
>few|TRBV5-1|TRBJ1-6|TRBD1|15
TGCGCCAGCAGCTTGGTGGGGACAGGGGACTCACCCCTCCACTTT
CASSLVGTGDSPLHF
>-|TRBV19|TRBJ1-5|-|14
TGTGCCAGTAGTATTTCGTATAGCAATCAGCCCCAGCATTTT
CASSISYSNQPQHF
>-|TRBV6-1|TRBJ1-2|TRBD1|15
TGTGCCAGCAGTGAATATGGGCAGGGGGCTGGGGGCTACACCTTC
CASSEYGQGAGGYTF
>-|TRBV1|TRBJ1-2|-|16
TGCACCAGCAGACGTCGAAGTGTGCGAAAGACCTATGGCTACACCTTC
CTSRRRSVRKTYGYTF
>medium-sized|TRBV4-1|TRBJ1-6|-|14
TGCGCCAGCAGCCCGGGGTCCTTTAATTCACCCCTCCACTTT
CASSPGSFNSPLHF
>-|TRBV9|TRBJ2-1|TRBD2|16
TGTGCCAGCAGCGTAGGGGGACTAGGAGGTAACAATGAGCAGTTCTTC
CASSVGGLGGNNEQFF
>-|TRBV18|TRBJ2-2|TRBD2|17
TGTGCCAGCTCGCCCCCTAGCGGGGGGCCAAACACCGGGGAGCTGTTTTTT
CASSPPSGGPNTGELFF
>-|TRBV30|TRBJ1-2|TRBD1|14
TGTGCCTGGAACCCGGGACAGGGGGCCGGTGGCTACACCTTC
CAWNPGQGAGGYTF
>-|TRBV6-1|TRBJ2-7|-|13
TGTGCCAGCAGTATCCGAGGAGGAGACGAGCAGTACTTC
CASSIRGGDEQYF
>-|TRBV30|TRBJ2-2|TRBD1|14
TGTGCCTGGCGGGACAGGGGGCCGGCCGGGGAGCTGTTTTTT
CAWRDRGPAGELFF
>-|TRBV19|TRBJ1-2|-|14
TGTGCCAGTAGTGAAGGGGCCCTCTTGTATGGCTACACCTTC
CASSEGALLYGYTF
>few|TRBV15|TRBJ2-5|-|19
TGTGCCACCAGCAGAGGCCTGGGGTCGGGGAAGGGAAGGCAAGAGACCCAGTACTTC
CATSRGLGSGKGRQETQYF
>-|TRBV5-5|TRBJ2-3|-|14
TGTGCCAGCAGCTTGGGGACCCACACAGATACGCAGTATTTT
CASSLGTHTDTQYF
>-|TRBV5-1|TRBJ2-7|TRBD2|14
TGCGCCAGCAGCTTGGCGGGGGGAACCTACGAGCAGTACTTC
CASSLAGGTYEQYF
>-|TRBV28|TRBJ2-1|-|16
TGTGCCAGCAGTTTATTAGGGGGGTCCACTTACAATGAGCAGTTCTTC
CASSLLGGSTYNEQFF
>-|TRBV2|TRBJ2-3|TRBD1|13
TGTGCCATCGTGGACAGGGGGCGAGATACGCAGTATTTT
CAIVDRGRDTQYF
>-|TRBV30|TRBJ2-7|-|13
TGTGCCTGGAGTACAGGGTTCTCCTACGAGCAGTACTTC
CAWSTGFSYEQYF
>few|TRBV27|TRBJ2-1|-|14
TGTGCCAGCAGTTTATCGATTAGTTCAGGTGAGCAGTTCTTC
CASSLSISSGEQFF
>-|TRBV6-1|TRBJ1-4|-|15
TGTGCCAGCATCGAAAGGGCCTTTTCTAATGAAAAACTGTTTTTT
CASIERAFSNEKLFF
>once|TRBV5-5|TRBJ2-1|-|15
TGTGCCAGCAGCTTGGTAGGGGACCCCTACAATGAGCAGTTCTTC
CASSLVGDPYNEQFF
>once|TRBV5-6|TRBJ1-2|-|12
TGTGCCAGCTTGGGGGGGAGCGGTGGCTACACCTTC
CASLGGSGGYTF
>-|TRBV5-5|TRBJ2-2|TRBD1|17
TGTGCCAGCAGCTTGTACGGGACAGGGGCCGTCACCGGGGAGCTGTTTTTT
CASSLYGTGAVTGELFF
>-|TRBV12-5|TRBJ1-1|-|14
TGTGCTAGTGGTTTGGGGGGGAAGGTCACTGAAGCTTTCTTT
CASGLGGKVTEAFF
>-|TRBV14|TRBJ2-5|-|17
TGTGCCAGCAGCCAAGTAGGCGGGCCGGGGGTCCAAGAGACCCAGTACTTC
CASSQVGGPGVQETQYF
>-|TRBV6-5|TRBJ1-1|-|11
TGTGCCAGCAGTTACTTAGGGATAGCTTTCTTT
CASSYLGIAFF
>-|TRBV4-1|TRBJ2-7|TRBD1|14
TGCGCCAGCAGCCGAGGACAGGGGGGCTACGAGCAGTACTTC
CASSRGQGGYEQYF